This is a list of T cell receptor beta chains from one sample in a study of blood T cell repertoires in COVID-19. Sequencing used immunoSEQ multiplex PCR; TCRdb keeps in-frame clones, though not all of them. The sample yields fewer than 45,000 clones, 78% seen once. Specimen: peripheral blood. Receptor source: a man aged 55 to 69 with acute or convalescent COVID-19. Both conserved end residues are part of each CDR3. The D gene is left open where the match is weak. The size of a clone is reported for some rows only, either as once, few or many, or as a class for expanded clones.

DNA: TGTGCCAGCAGCCGCGGGGTGGATGAGCAGTTCTTC
CDR3: CASSRGVDEQFF
D: .
J: TRBJ2-1
V: TRBV11-1
length: 12
size: .

DNA: TGCAGCGTTGCGTTCGCGGGAGGGGGGGAGACCCAGTACTTC
CDR3: CSVAFAGGGETQYF
D: TRBD2
J: TRBJ2-5
V: TRBV29-1
length: 14
size: once

DNA: TGTGCCAGCGGTACTACGGGCGAGCAGTACTTC
CDR3: CASGTTGEQYF
D: .
J: TRBJ2-7
V: TRBV6-5
length: 11
size: .

DNA: TGTGCCAGCAGTATATACCGACAGGGAGCCAAAAACATTCAGTACTTC
CDR3: CASSIYRQGAKNIQYF
D: TRBD1
J: TRBJ2-4
V: TRBV28
length: 16
size: .

DNA: TGCGCCAGCAGCTTTGACAGGGGGCTATCGGACCGCTCACCCCTCCACTTT
CDR3: CASSFDRGLSDRSPLHF
D: TRBD1
J: TRBJ1-6
V: TRBV5-1
length: 17
size: .

DNA: TGTGCCAGCAGCCTAGATCTCGAGCAGTACTTC
CDR3: CASSLDLEQYF
D: .
J: TRBJ2-7
V: TRBV12-3/TRBV12-4
length: 11
size: .

DNA: TGTGCCACGGGATCATCAGGGAATAGTCAGCCCCAGCATTTT
CDR3: CATGSSGNSQPQHF
D: .
J: TRBJ1-5
V: TRBV24-1
length: 14
size: .

DNA: TGCGCCAGCAGCTTGGGACTAGCGTACAATGAGCAGTTCTTC
CDR3: CASSLGLAYNEQFF
D: TRBD2
J: TRBJ2-1
V: TRBV5-1
length: 14
size: .

DNA: TGTGCCAGCAGCCCTAGACAGGGGGCGCGTTCGGCCAAAAACATTCAGTACTTC
CDR3: CASSPRQGARSAKNIQYF
D: TRBD1
J: TRBJ2-4
V: TRBV7-2
length: 18
size: .

DNA: TGTGCCAGCAGTATGAGCGGGAGACGGGAGCAGTACTTC
CDR3: CASSMSGRREQYF
D: TRBD2
J: TRBJ2-7
V: TRBV6-5
length: 13
size: .

DNA: TGTGCCAGCAGCCTGGGGGGAGGCACTGAAGCTTTCTTT
CDR3: CASSLGGGTEAFF
D: .
J: TRBJ1-1
V: TRBV7-9
length: 13
size: .

DNA: TGTGCCAGCACATACAGGGGGCCTGGGGCCAACGTCCTGACTTTC
CDR3: CASTYRGPGANVLTF
D: TRBD1
J: TRBJ2-6
V: TRBV3-1/TRBV3-2
length: 15
size: .

DNA: TGCAGCGTTGACGCTCCCGGGGTTGGTGAAAAACTGTTTTTT
CDR3: CSVDAPGVGEKLFF
D: .
J: TRBJ1-4
V: TRBV29-1
length: 14
size: .

DNA: TGTGCCAGCAGCCAAAATACAGGGGCTGGAAACACCATATATTTT
CDR3: CASSQNTGAGNTIYF
D: TRBD1
J: TRBJ1-3
V: TRBV3-1/TRBV3-2
length: 15
size: many

DNA: TGTGCCAGCACCGAATCGGGGTCTGCAACTAATGAAAAACTGTTTTTT
CDR3: CASTESGSATNEKLFF
D: .
J: TRBJ1-4
V: TRBV5-6
length: 16
size: .

DNA: TGTGCCTTGAGAGAGTTTGCAACTAATGAAAAACTGTTTTTT
CDR3: CALREFATNEKLFF
D: .
J: TRBJ1-4
V: TRBV30
length: 14
size: .

DNA: TGTGCCAGCAGTAAAAAGACAGGGAATCTCAATCAGCCCCAGCATTTT
CDR3: CASSKKTGNLNQPQHF
D: TRBD1
J: TRBJ1-5
V: TRBV28
length: 16
size: .

DNA: TGTGCCAGCAGTAACCCAGGGGGCGTTGGTGGAAACACCATATATTTT
CDR3: CASSNPGGVGGNTIYF
D: TRBD1
J: TRBJ1-3
V: TRBV25-1
length: 16
size: .

DNA: TGCAGCGTGGGTGGGACTAGCGGGTTTGGCGAGCAGTACTTC
CDR3: CSVGGTSGFGEQYF
D: TRBD2
J: TRBJ2-7
V: TRBV29-1
length: 14
size: .

DNA: TGTGCCATCAGGGGGGACCGACAGGTGACAGATACGCAGTATTTT
CDR3: CAIRGDRQVTDTQYF
D: .
J: TRBJ2-3
V: TRBV10-3
length: 15
size: .

DNA: TGCGCCAGCAGCTTGGGAGGCGAGCGGGGGACCAACGGGGAGCAGTACTTC
CDR3: CASSLGGERGTNGEQYF
D: TRBD2
J: TRBJ2-7
V: TRBV5-1
length: 17
size: .

DNA: TGTGCCAGCAGCCAGAGTGTCGGGTTCCCTGAAGCTTTCTTT
CDR3: CASSQSVGFPEAFF
D: .
J: TRBJ1-1
V: TRBV3-1/TRBV3-2
length: 14
size: .

DNA: TGTGCCAGCAGCCAAGGACAGGGTTCCTACGAGCAGTACTTC
CDR3: CASSQGQGSYEQYF
D: TRBD1
J: TRBJ2-7
V: TRBV3-1/TRBV3-2
length: 14
size: .

DNA: TGTGCCAGCAGTGAAGAGGGGGCTGGCAATCAGCCCCAGCATTTT
CDR3: CASSEEGAGNQPQHF
D: TRBD1
J: TRBJ1-5
V: TRBV2
length: 15
size: .

DNA: TGTGCCAGCAGCACGGACAGGGAACGGAATCAGCCCCAGCATTTT
CDR3: CASSTDRERNQPQHF
D: TRBD1
J: TRBJ1-5
V: TRBV6-6
length: 15
size: few

DNA: TGTGCCAGCAGTCTCCGCGACAGGGGTTCGTATGGCTACACCTTC
CDR3: CASSLRDRGSYGYTF
D: TRBD1
J: TRBJ1-2
V: TRBV6-2/TRBV6-3
length: 15
size: .

DNA: TGTGCCAGCAGCTTAGCTCTACAAGGGGGCTACGAGCAGTACTTC
CDR3: CASSLALQGGYEQYF
D: .
J: TRBJ2-7
V: TRBV13
length: 15
size: .

DNA: TGCGCCAGCAGCTCGCGGTGGGACTTACTTCAGTATTTT
CDR3: CASSSRWDLLQYF
D: .
J: TRBJ2-3
V: TRBV5-1
length: 13
size: .

DNA: TGTGCCAGCAGCTTAGCGCGGACAGGGGGGTGGTATGAGCAGTTCTTC
CDR3: CASSLARTGGWYEQFF
D: TRBD1
J: TRBJ2-1
V: TRBV7-2
length: 16
size: few

DNA: TGTGCCAGCAGCCAAGATCCAGCGGGAGGTCCCTTTCTGGATACGCAGTATTTT
CDR3: CASSQDPAGGPFLDTQYF
D: TRBD2
J: TRBJ2-3
V: TRBV4-2
length: 18
size: .

DNA: TGCGCCAGCAGCGAGGGAGGGACGTACAATGAGCAGTTCTTC
CDR3: CASSEGGTYNEQFF
D: TRBD2
J: TRBJ2-1
V: TRBV5-1
length: 14
size: .

DNA: TGCAGCGTTTCAGGGGAAGAGACCCAGTACTTC
CDR3: CSVSGEETQYF
D: .
J: TRBJ2-5
V: TRBV29-1
length: 11
size: once

DNA: TGTGCCAGCAGCTTATGGTCGGGAGGGTGGACCGGGGAGCTGTTTTTT
CDR3: CASSLWSGGWTGELFF
D: TRBD2
J: TRBJ2-2
V: TRBV11-2
length: 16
size: .

DNA: TGTGCCCCCAGTCCCGCAGGGGCCTATGGCTACACCTTC
CDR3: CAPSPAGAYGYTF
D: .
J: TRBJ1-2
V: TRBV30
length: 13
size: .

DNA: TGTGCCAGCAGTGACGACAGGGCGGGCAATCAGCCCCAGCATTTT
CDR3: CASSDDRAGNQPQHF
D: TRBD1
J: TRBJ1-5
V: TRBV2
length: 15
size: .

DNA: TGTGCCAGCAGTGACCTCCGGGACAGGTACTACGAGCAGTACTTC
CDR3: CASSDLRDRYYEQYF
D: TRBD1
J: TRBJ2-7
V: TRBV2
length: 15
size: .

DNA: TGCGCCAGCGGCGGTAGCGGAGGAACCGGGGAGCTGTTTTTT
CDR3: CASGGSGGTGELFF
D: .
J: TRBJ2-2
V: TRBV5-1
length: 14
size: once

DNA: TGTGCCTGGAGTGCCGGACAGGTCGCAAACACCATATATTTT
CDR3: CAWSAGQVANTIYF
D: TRBD1
J: TRBJ1-3
V: TRBV30
length: 14
size: .

DNA: TGTGCCAGTAGTCCCCGAGGAGAGCAGAGGAACACTGAAGCTTTCTTT
CDR3: CASSPRGEQRNTEAFF
D: .
J: TRBJ1-1
V: TRBV19
length: 16
size: .

DNA: TGTGCCAGCAGTTCAGGGGGGTATGGCTACACCTTC
CDR3: CASSSGGYGYTF
D: TRBD1
J: TRBJ1-2
V: TRBV28
length: 12
size: .

DNA: TGTGCCAGCAGTACAGGGGACGGTACGCAGTATTTT
CDR3: CASSTGDGTQYF
D: TRBD1
J: TRBJ2-3
V: TRBV2
length: 12
size: .

DNA: TGTGCCAGTAGTATCCAAGAGAGGTATGAGCAGTTCTTC
CDR3: CASSIQERYEQFF
D: .
J: TRBJ2-1
V: TRBV19
length: 13
size: .

DNA: TGTGCCAGCAGCTTACAGGGTTTAGGCGAGCAGTACTTC
CDR3: CASSLQGLGEQYF
D: .
J: TRBJ2-7
V: TRBV7-2
length: 13
size: .

DNA: TGTGCCAGTAGTATAGCAATACAAAAGTCTCAGCCCCAGCATTTT
CDR3: CASSIAIQKSQPQHF
D: .
J: TRBJ1-5
V: TRBV19
length: 15
size: .